This T cell receptor (beta chain) derives from a study of response to subunit inactivated influenza vaccine. Study findings and constraints: The authors proposed limited new T cell recruitment per seasonal influenza vaccination.

With respect to this clonotype: Its antigen is undetermined.

TCRdb reprocessed the RT-PCR reads via MiXCR and lists one record per CDR3 protein. The table includes hundreds of thousands of distinct CDR3 sequences, about 18% detected once. Germline loops: CDR1 LGHDT, CDR2 YNNKEL (reference sequence). Deletions cut 4 bases from V and 2 bases from J, with 11 bases between. This CDR3 has 14 amino acids. The sequence derives from a man aged 45-65 years who received an inactivated influenza vaccine. The sample was PBMCs from blood, taken more than 4 days after vaccination. The rearrangement joins TRBV3-1 to TRBJ1-1, with D hard to call. The DNA for the CDR3 is TGTGCCAGCAGCCGGACGGATACCAACACTGAAGCTTTCTTT. Protein: CASSRTDTNTEAFF.